A single sample gave rise to the 21 T cell receptor beta chains below, sequenced in a study of T cells in Graves' hyperthyroidism and ophthalmopathy. Amplification yielded TCR beta CDR3 regions, with RNA transcripts as the source. A set of HTBI primers served as the primers for a first-round RT-PCR of the TCR CDR3. TCRdb recomputed calls from the multiplex PCR reads with MiXCR, one row per CDR3 protein. In the table there are some 560,000 distinct CDR3 sequences, roughly 15% of which are singletons. Sequenced sample: blood. All receptors derive from a woman aged 40 to 50 with Graves' hyperthyroidism.

This sequence joins TRBV5-6 and TRBJ2-1, with TRBD2 matching 11 bases. CDR1 and CDR2 from the germline V gene are SGHDT and YYEEEE. CDR3 length: 13 amino acids. Trimming cost V 4 bases and J 8 bases; bases outside gene matches: 2. As DNA, the CDR3 is TGTGCCAGCAGCCGGACTAGCGGGTATGAGCAGTTCTTC. Translating gives CASSRTSGYEQFF.

This clonotype was recorded many times. V and J are TRBV7-6 and TRBJ2-3; D ambiguous. Germline loops: CDR1 SGHVS, CDR2 FNYEAQ. This CDR3 is built from 14 residues. V was shortened by 5 bases and J by 0 bases, with 9 bases between the two germline ends. The CDR3 here is CASSRRASTDTQYF. DNA for the CDR3: TGTGCCAGCAGCCGAAGAGCTAGCACAGATACGCAGTATTTT.

This chain connects TRBV27 to TRBJ1-5; no firm D call. V gave up 5 bases and J gave up 0 bases, with 14 bases separating them. CDR1 is MNHEY, CDR2 SMNVEV, per germline (reference sequence). This CDR3 has 16 residues. CDR3: CASSVDGWNSNQPQHF. CDR3 coding DNA: TGTGCCAGCAGTGTAGATGGCTGGAATAGCAATCAGCCCCAGCATTTT.

This clonotype appeared many times. This chain uses TRBV11-2 with TRBJ2-1; D tentatively fits TRBD1 or TRBD2 (6 bases each). The CDR3 is 16 residues long. The germline V gene has CDR1 SGHAT and CDR2 FQNNGV. V was pared by 3 bases and J by 5 bases, with 17 bases between. DNA of the CDR3: TGTGCCAGCAGCTTGCTCGGGGGCCCGGGTCACAATGAGCAGTTCTTC. Its protein is CASSLLGGPGHNEQFF.

This clonotype was seen ten or more times. The chain links TRBV20-1 to TRBJ2-1, with D unresolved. In germline, CDR1 is DFQATT, CDR2 SNEGSKA (reference sequence). V gave up 2 bases and J gave up 5 bases, with 13 bases separating them. CDR3 length equals 14 residues. The chain's CDR3 is CSARSGGPNNEQFF. The CDR3, as DNA: TGCAGTGCTAGATCGGGCGGACCAAACAATGAGCAGTTCTTC.

On this clonotype: This may be a read error, as it is one base from a much larger clone. V usage is TRBV5-1 and J usage is TRBJ2-5; D gene uncertain. Per germline, CDR1 SGHRS and CDR2 YFSETQ. Trimming left V 0 bases short and J 5 bases short, with 14 bases between. The CDR3 is 15 residues long. CDR3 bases: TGCGCCAGCAGCTTGGGTGCGAGAGTAGACGAGACCCAGTACTTC. Translating gives CASSLGARVDETQYF.

The chain combines TRBV7-9 with TRBJ2-3; unclear D gene. The CDR3 runs to 15 residues. Germline V gene data show CDR1 as SEHNR and CDR2 as FQNEAQ (reference sequence). V lost 1 base and J 2 bases, leaving 10 bases between the germline ends. The CDR3 region is CASSLDGYITDTQYF. As DNA, the CDR3 is TGTGCCAGCAGCTTAGATGGCTACATCACAGATACGCAGTATTTT.

This clonotype occurred many times. The rearrangement uses TRBV27 and TRBJ2-2; D is unresolved. Germline V lookup: CDR1 MNHEY, CDR2 SMNVEV (reference sequence). The CDR3 runs to 12 residues. With 5 bases removed from V and 4 bases from J, the gap between germline ends came to 5 bases. The CDR3, as DNA: TGTGCCAGCAGTCCCCCCACCGGGGAGCTGTTTTTT. Protein sequence: CASSPPTGELFF.

This clonotype showed up many times. V gene TRBV20-1 combines with J gene TRBJ1-1, with D maybe TRBD1 (6 bases). The V gene lost 0 bases and the J gene lost 4 bases, with 21 bases spanning the gap. From germline, CDR1 is DFQATT and CDR2 SNEGSKA (reference sequence). The CDR3 totals 17 residues. CDR3 loop: CSARDLGSGEGSTEAFF. For the CDR3, the DNA is TGCAGTGCTAGAGATCTAGGGTCAGGGGAAGGGAGCACTGAAGCTTTCTTT.

The chain has TRBV6-2 or TRBV6-3 and TRBJ2-5, with 11 bases that match TRBD2. Looked up from germline, CDR1 is MNHEY and CDR2 is SVGEGT. CDR3 length: 16 amino acids. V was clipped by 6 bases and J by 5 bases; unmatched bases: 11. As DNA, the CDR3 is TGTGCCAGCAGACGGGTCGCTAGCGGGAGGTCTGAGACCCAGTACTTC. This encodes CASRRVASGRSETQYF.

The table lists this clonotype with many counts. The rearrangement uses TRBV7-2 and TRBJ1-1; 7 nucleotides align to TRBD1. Trimming removed 5 bases from V and 3 bases from J; junction bases left unmatched: 3. The germline V gene has CDR1 SGHTA and CDR2 FQGNSA. The CDR3 runs to 13 residues. This chain's CDR3 is CASSGRGYTEAFF. The CDR3 DNA reads as TGTGCCAGCAGCGGCAGGGGGTACACTGAAGCTTTCTTT.

V is TRBV20-1 and J is TRBJ2-1, with TRBD2 matching over 14 bases. Per the germline V gene, CDR1 is DFQATT and CDR2 is SNEGSKA (reference sequence). J was trimmed by 9 bases and V by 6 bases; bases with no gene match: 4. This CDR3 contains 13 residues. CDR3: CSAQTSGRGEQFF. CDR3 coding DNA: TGCAGTGCCCAGACTAGCGGGAGGGGTGAGCAGTTCTTC.

The CDR3 bases are TGTGCCAGCTCACCCAACTACGGGACAGGGTCTGAAGCTTTCTTT. This encodes CASSPNYGTGSEAFF. The chain is built from TRBV18 and TRBJ1-1; TRBD1 matches 9 bases. V was clipped by 3 bases and J by 6 bases; unmatched bases: 8. CDR1 and CDR2 from the germline V gene are KGHSH and LQKENI. The CDR3 covers 15 residues.

This clonotype has ten or more counts. The rearrangement joins TRBV29-1 to TRBJ1-1; D gene ambiguous. The CDR3 totals 13 residues. V lost 4 bases, J lost 6 bases, and 15 bases lay in between. CDR1 and CDR2 from the germline V gene are SQVTM and ANQGSEA. The CDR3 DNA reads TGCAGCGTTGGCAAGATGATGGACGCTGAAGCTTTCTTT. Protein product: CSVGKMMDAEAFF.

As for this clonotype: With a much larger clone just one base away, this may be a read error. The gene calls are TRBV29-1 and TRBJ2-1; no firm D call. The end of the DNA aligns better with TRBJ2-7, so the J call may be wrong. Germline lookup yields CDR1 SQVTM and CDR2 ANQGSEA. This CDR3 comprises 10 residues. The CDR3 loop reads CSVSGNEQYF. CDR3 DNA: TGCAGCGTGTCCGGCAATGAGCAGTACTTC.

This clonotype was found many times. The genes are TRBV2 and TRBJ2-7, with 9 bases fitting TRBD2. CDR3 length equals 18 residues. The V gene's germline CDR1 is SNHLY and CDR2 FYNNEI. V dropped 5 bases and J dropped 0; count of bases not matched to a gene: 14. DNA for the CDR3: TGTGCCAGCAGTAAAGTCAGAGCGGGAGGCCCATCCTCCTACGAGCAGTACTTC. It encodes CASSKVRAGGPSSYEQYF.

The rearrangement links TRBV10-3 to TRBJ1-3, with D possibly TRBD1 on 6 matching bases. This CDR3 has 14 residues. Looked up from germline, CDR1 is ENHRY and CDR2 is SYGVKD. The V and J ends lost 6 bases and 2 bases respectively, with 11 bases between them. The CDR3 nucleotides are TGTGCCATCAGGCCAGAGGGGGCTGGAAACACCATATATTTT. It translates to CAIRPEGAGNTIYF.

This clonotype was recorded a few times. The chain uses TRBV18 and TRBJ2-1, with D possibly called TRBD1 or TRBD2 (5 bases each). The CDR3 totals 16 residues. The V gene's germline CDR1 is KGHSH and CDR2 LQKENI. V lost 3 bases, J lost 8 bases, and 20 bases lay in between. The CDR3 sequence: CASSPLLTGTADEQFF. The CDR3 DNA follows: TGTGCCAGCTCACCCCTCTTAACCGGGACGGCGGATGAGCAGTTCTTC. The whole variable domain, remainder taken from reference TRBV18 and TRBJ2-1, is NAGVMQNPRHLVRRRGQEARLRCSPMKGHSHVYWYRQLPEEGLKFMVYLQKENIIDESGMPKERFSAEFPKEGPSILRIQQVVRGDSAAYFCASSPLLTGTADEQFFGPGTRLTVL.

The rearrangement uses TRBV29-1 and TRBJ2-1; D is unresolved. The CDR3 sequence is 14 residues long. CDR1 and CDR2 (germline): SQVTM, ANQGSEA. Trimming took off 1 base at V and 0 bases at J, with 7 bases between the two ends. The CDR3 loop reads CSVEAQSSYNEQFF. Here the CDR3 DNA reads TGCAGCGTTGAAGCGCAAAGCTCCTACAATGAGCAGTTCTTC.

This clonotype was counted between two and nine times. The rearrangement links TRBV20-1 to TRBJ1-5; possibly TRBD1 for D (6 bases). In germline, CDR1 is DFQATT, CDR2 SNEGSKA (reference sequence). V was shortened by 0 bases and J by 6 bases, with 15 bases between the two germline ends. The CDR3 sequence is 15 residues long. CDR3 coding DNA: TGCAGTGCTAGAGATCGTGGGGGGCAGGGTCAGCCCCAGCATTTT. It translates to CSARDRGGQGQPQHF.

In this sample, this clonotype turned up many times. J is TRBJ1-1 and V is TRBV12-3 or TRBV12-4, with unresolved D. V lost 3 bases and J lost 6, with 14 bases in between. This CDR3 region has 14 residues. The CDR3 DNA is TGTGCCAGCAGTTTCGGCGGTGATAGCGCTGAAGCTTTCTTT. It encodes CASSFGGDSAEAFF.